The 30 T cell receptor beta chains given below trace back to one sample, sequenced in a study of blood T cell repertoires in COVID-19. Produced via immunoSEQ multiplex PCR; TCRdb's table is partial and in-frame only. The sample carries 260,000 or so clones, roughly 88% recorded once. Specimen: PBMCs or T cells enriched from blood (not recorded which). These receptors all come from a woman in her 40s with acute COVID-19.

The CDR3 DNA sequence: TGCGCCAGCAGCCGGTTAGTTGGTAACCCCACAGATACGCAGTATTTT. Its protein is CASSRLVGNPTDTQYF. The chain employs TRBV4-3 and TRBJ2-3; the D is unclear. The CDR3 length is 16 residues. Germline CDR1 LGHNA, CDR2 YSLEER. V was trimmed by 4 bases and J by 2 bases, leaving 16 bases between them.

The table lists this clone with many counts. The chain joins TRBV2 to TRBJ1-5; 7 positions agree with TRBD1. Unmatched junction bases numbered 11, after V lost 8 bases and J lost 7 bases. The CDR3 is 14 amino acids. Germline CDR1 reads SNHLY; CDR2 reads FYNNEI. For the CDR3, the DNA is TGTGCCAGCGTCTTGGGGCAGGGGGTCCAGCCCCAGCATTTT. Amino acid sequence: CASVLGQGVQPQHF.

This clone occurred once. The chain is built from TRBV24-1 and TRBJ2-7; no firm D call. The CDR3 is 13 amino acids. V was shortened by 6 bases and J by 1 base, with 9 bases between the two germline ends. Germline CDR1 KGHDR, CDR2 SFDVKD. This CDR3 is CATSRPPSYEQYF. CDR3 bases: TGTGCCACCAGTCGTCCCCCTTCCTACGAGCAGTACTTC.

V and J are TRBV3-1 (or the pseudogene TRBV3-2) and TRBJ1-2, with 11 bases matching TRBD1. The CDR3 spans 18 residues. Losses at the gene ends were 5 bases for V and 4 bases for J; bases not matched to a gene: 15. Per the germline V gene, CDR1 is LGHDT and CDR2 is YNNKEL (reference sequence). The CDR3 DNA reads as TGTGCCAGCAGCTTTAGCGGGACAGGGGGGCGCAGCGTCTATGGCTACACCTTC. This translates into CASSFSGTGGRSVYGYTF.

The chain uses TRBV19 and TRBJ2-7; 10 bases fit TRBD1. The germline V gene has CDR1 LNHDA and CDR2 SQIVND (reference sequence). The CDR3 has 16 residues. V lost 3 bases, J lost 3 bases, and 8 bases stayed unmatched. CDR3 amino acids: CASSIYYGTGVYEQYF. The CDR3 DNA reads TGTGCCAGTAGTATTTATTATGGGACAGGGGTCTACGAGCAGTACTTC.

As for this clone: A read error may account for a junction end that differs from germline. The J gene is TRBJ1-5, the V gene TRBV2, with TRBD1 as a possible D gene (6 bases). The germline V gene encodes CDR1 SNHLY and CDR2 FYNNEI. The CDR3 has 13 residues. CDR3 region: CASREGQSRPQHF. DNA of the CDR3: TGTGCCAGCAGAGAAGGACAGTCGCGGCCCCAGCATTTT.

The chain employs TRBV19 and TRBJ1-5; possible D gene TRBD1, 6 bases. Germline loops: CDR1 LNHDA, CDR2 SQIVND (reference sequence). The CDR3 contains 16 residues. Trimming cost V 4 bases and J 1 base, with 14 bases left between them. The CDR3 sequence: CASSTAGALSNQPQHF. The CDR3 nucleotides are TGTGCCAGTAGTACGGCAGGGGCGTTAAGCAATCAGCCCCAGCATTTT.

CDR3 nucleotides: TGCGCCAGCAGTCTTTCAGGGGGCCCCTACGAGCAGTACGTC. Protein product: CASSLSGGPYEQYV. This chain links TRBV5-1 with TRBJ2-7, with 8 bases that match TRBD1. The germline V gene encodes CDR1 SGHRS and CDR2 YFSETQ. There are 14 residues in the CDR3. V shed 5 bases and J 2 bases; nucleotides not matched to a gene: 6.

This chain joins TRBV25-1 and TRBJ2-5; 10 nucleotides agree with TRBD1. The CDR3 length is 16 residues. Germline CDR1 reads MGHDK; CDR2 reads SYGVNS. J lost 4 bases, V lost 8 bases, and 13 bases had no gene match. CDR3 amino acids: CASRSRDRGWIETQYF. The CDR3 DNA reads as TGTGCCAGCCGTTCAAGGGACAGGGGATGGATAGAGACCCAGTACTTC.

The gene calls are TRBV2 and TRBJ1-1; D not resolved. With 1 base removed from V and 5 bases from J, the gap between germline ends came to 8 bases. This CDR3 is 13 amino acids long. Germline CDR1 reads SNHLY; CDR2 reads FYNNEI. The DNA for the CDR3 is TGTGCCAGCAGTGAAGAGAGAGGGACTGAAGCTTTCTTT. Translation: CASSEERGTEAFF.

The V and J genes are TRBV12-2 and TRBJ1-5. TRBV12-2 is tagged as a pseudogene. This CDR3 is built from 16 residues. The CDR3 reads CASRPPRRLRNQPQHF. DNA for the CDR3: TGTGCAAGTCGCCCGCCTAGGAGGCTGAGGAATCAGCCCCAGCATTTT.

J is TRBJ1-4 and V is TRBV18; 8 bases fit TRBD1. CDR3 length: 16 amino acids. The trim removed 1 base at V and 4 bases at J, leaving 5 bases unmatched. Germline V gene lookup returns CDR1 KGHSH and CDR2 LQKENI. The CDR3 DNA is TGTGCCAGCTCACCACAAGGACAGGGCAATAATGAAAAACTGTTTTTT. This codes for CASSPQGQGNNEKLFF.

The chain links TRBV4-1 to TRBJ1-4; no firm D call. Germline-derived CDR1 and CDR2 are MGHRA and YSYEKL. This CDR3 spans 15 amino acids. Trimming pared 4 bases from V and 0 bases from J, leaving 9 bases between. CDR3 region: CASSPREATNEKLFF. The CDR3 bases are TGCGCCAGCAGCCCTCGGGAGGCAACTAATGAAAAACTGTTTTTT.

The genes are TRBV4-3 and TRBJ1-4; 11 nucleotides align to TRBD1. Germline V gives CDR1 LGHNA, CDR2 YSLEER. This CDR3 region has 16 residues. V was clipped by 4 bases and J by 8 bases; unmatched bases: 9. In DNA, the CDR3 is TGCGCCAGCAGCCCCAAAGGACAGGGGGCGAAAGAAAAACTGTTTTTT. It is translated as CASSPKGQGAKEKLFF.

The V gene is TRBV20-1, the J gene TRBJ1-2; TRBD1 is a possible D gene (6 bases). The CDR3 has 12 residues. V lost 3 bases to trimming and J lost 3 bases, with 8 bases between them. Germline V gene lookup returns CDR1 DFQATT and CDR2 SNEGSKA (reference sequence). The CDR3 coding sequence is TGCAGTGCTAGTGGGGGCGACTATGGCTACACCTTC. It encodes CSASGGDYGYTF.

J is TRBJ1-4 and V is TRBV11-3; D remains unclear. The CDR3 has 14 residues. Germline-derived CDR1 and CDR2 are SGHNT and YENEEA. V dropped 3 bases and J dropped 5 bases, with 10 bases sitting between them. CDR3 DNA: TGTGCCAGCAGCTTGGGCCTGACCAATGAAAAACTGTTTTTT. As protein: CASSLGLTNEKLFF.

The chain carries TRBV7-8 and TRBJ1-1, with 7 nucleotides matching TRBD1. CDR3 length: 14 residues. The trim removed 5 bases at V and 1 base at J, leaving 4 bases unmatched. Germline loops: CDR1 SGHVS, CDR2 FQNEAQ. This CDR3 reads CASSKRDRNTEAFF. The CDR3 nucleotides read TGTGCCAGCAGCAAACGGGACAGGAACACTGAAGCTTTCTTT.

This chain links TRBV3-1 (or the pseudogene TRBV3-2) with TRBJ1-2, with D possibly matching TRBD1 (5 bases). This CDR3 region has 15 residues. V was shortened by 1 base and J by 8 bases, with 17 bases between the two germline ends. Per germline, CDR1 LGHDT and CDR2 YNNKEL (reference sequence). CDR3 amino acids: CASSQGPGGAGGYTF. The CDR3 DNA reads as TGTGCCAGCAGCCAAGGACCGGGCGGGGCTGGGGGCTACACCTTC.

This clone has more than one count but fewer than ten. The gene calls are TRBV19 and TRBJ1-3, with D unresolved. Deletions cut 2 bases from V and 0 bases from J, with 8 bases between. From germline, CDR1 is LNHDA and CDR2 SQIVND (reference sequence). The CDR3 consists of 15 residues. The CDR3 loop is CASSILLNSGNTIYF. CDR3 bases: TGTGCCAGTAGTATATTACTGAACTCTGGAAACACCATATATTTT.

The rearrangement uses TRBV2 and TRBJ2-1; D is unclear. The CDR3 runs 11 residues. Trimming stripped 10 bases from V and 4 bases from J, with 8 bases between. Germline-derived CDR1 and CDR2 are SNHLY and FYNNEI. The CDR3 DNA follows: TGTGCCACAGTTGCATACAATGAGCAGTTCTTC. This sequence encodes CATVAYNEQFF.

The chain has TRBV9 and TRBJ2-1; weak D call: TRBD2 (6 bases). The CDR3 is made up of 15 amino acids. Trimming left V 0 bases short and J 0 bases short, with 7 bases between. In germline, CDR1 is SGDLS, CDR2 YYNGEE. The CDR3 region has the DNA TGTGCCAGCAGCGTAGAAGCGGGCTCCTACAATGAGCAGTTCTTC. The encoded protein is CASSVEAGSYNEQFF.

This chain links TRBV5-1 with TRBJ2-1; tentative D call: TRBD2 (6 bases). This CDR3 is 14 amino acids long. The germline V and J ends were trimmed by 4 bases and 6 bases, with 14 bases remaining between them. Germline CDR1 SGHRS, CDR2 YFSETQ. In nucleotides, the CDR3 is TGCGCCAGCAGCGCGGCGACTAGGGGCAATGAGCAGTTCTTC. This codes for CASSAATRGNEQFF.

The chain uses TRBV12-3 or TRBV12-4 and TRBJ2-3, with a possible D match to TRBD1 (6 bases). CDR3 length equals 13 residues. V was pared by 2 bases and J by 6 bases, with 9 bases between. CDR3 sequence (DNA): TGTGCCAGCAGTTTAAGTGGGGGCGATACGCAGTATTTT. Residues: CASSLSGGDTQYF.

The genes are TRBV7-9 and TRBJ2-7; D is perhaps TRBD1 (7 bases). This CDR3 contains 14 residues. V lost 5 bases, J lost 5 bases, and 16 bases lay in between. Per the germline V gene, CDR1 is SEHNR and CDR2 is FQNEAQ (reference sequence). CDR3 nucleotides: TGTGCCAGCAGCGGAGGGGACAGTTTCCACGAGCAGTACTTC. Translated: CASSGGDSFHEQYF. The whole variable domain, remainder taken from reference TRBV7-9 and TRBJ2-7, is DTGVSQNPRHKITKRGQNVTFRCDPISEHNRLYWYRQTLGQGPEFLTYFQNEAQLEKSRLLSDRFSAERPKGSFSTLEIQRTEQGDSAMYLCASSGGDSFHEQYFGPGTRLTVT.

The J gene is TRBJ2-5, the V gene TRBV5-1; D ambiguous. With 0 bases removed from V and 3 bases from J, the gap between germline ends came to 12 bases. This CDR3 region has 15 residues. CDR1 is SGHRS and CDR2 is YFSETQ in the germline V gene. This CDR3 reads CASSLGSQNKETQYF. Written as DNA, the CDR3 is TGCGCCAGCAGCTTGGGGTCGCAGAACAAAGAGACCCAGTACTTC. Filled out from reference TRBV5-1 and TRBJ2-5, the complete variable domain reads KAGVTQTPRYLIKTRGQQVTLSCSPISGHRSVSWYQQTPGQGLQFLFEYFSETQRNKGNFPGRFSGRQFSNSRSEMNVSTLELGDSALYLCASSLGSQNKETQYFGPGTRLLVL.

V usage is TRBV2 and J usage is TRBJ1-2; no clear D. V dropped 2 bases and J dropped 8 bases, with 18 bases sitting between them. This CDR3 contains 15 residues. Germline CDR1 reads SNHLY; CDR2 reads FYNNEI. This CDR3 is CASSESLGVRRGYTF. The CDR3 DNA is TGTGCCAGCAGTGAATCTCTCGGGGTCCGGAGGGGCTACACCTTC.

This clone was detected only a few times. The same CDR3 is also encoded by other DNA sequences in this sample. This chain joins TRBV19 and TRBJ1-3; D is uncertain. The CDR3 runs 14 residues. Germline V gene sequence: CDR1 LNHDA, CDR2 SQIVND (reference sequence). The V gene lost 3 bases and the J gene lost 0 bases, with 6 bases spanning the gap. CDR3 DNA: TGTGCCAGTAGTATCAGGTTCTCTGGAAACACCATATATTTT. Translated, it gives CASSIRFSGNTIYF.

This clone came up once. The genes are TRBV28 and TRBJ1-6; D is undetermined. Germline V gene data show CDR1 as MDHEN and CDR2 as SYDVKM. This CDR3 spans 16 amino acids. V lost 4 bases, J lost 0 bases, and 10 bases lay in between. CDR3 nucleotide sequence: TGTGCCAGCAGTTCTGAGGGTAGCTCCTATAATTCACCCCTCCACTTT. Protein: CASSSEGSSYNSPLHF.

The chain recombines TRBV4-1 with TRBJ1-5, with D hard to call. The CDR3 spans 15 residues. Germline assignment: CDR1 MGHRA and CDR2 YSYEKL. Trimming left V 2 bases short and J 2 bases short, with 10 bases between. As DNA, the CDR3 is TGCGCCAGCAGCCAAACGTACCAGGGCAATCAGCCCCAGCATTTT. Residues: CASSQTYQGNQPQHF.

The genes are TRBV11-2 and TRBJ2-3; TRBD2 matches 10 bases. The CDR3 length is 15 residues. Germline CDR1 is SGHAT and CDR2 is FQNNGV. Trimming cost V 5 bases and J 4 bases; bases outside gene matches: 6. The CDR3 region has the DNA TGTGCCAGCAGCGCCCGGACTAGCGGCCCAGATACGCAGTATTTT. Amino acid sequence: CASSARTSGPDTQYF.